This TCR beta chain was sequenced in a study of T cell repertoires in cytomegalovirus infection. Looking at the study overall: Selection of CMV epitopes for the study included recently identified HLA-C-restricted and well-studied HLA-B-restricted ones. Public signatures in TCR beta pointed to CMV infection and matching HLA type. Findings of the study overall: Cumulative frequency (of public TCR beta family members) identified carriers of CMV plus the relevant HLA. HLA-C-restricted CMV-specific TCR beta clonotypes prevailed in the ex vivo response.

In TCRdb, the reads were re-called with MiXCR into one record per CDR3 protein. The sample has roughly 860,000 distinct CDR3 sequences; about 30% are singletons. As to this clonotype: Its antigen remains unidentified.

The sample here was cultured CD8+ T cells from PBMCs, taken from culture after CMV antigen stimulation. The receptor was isolated from a human donor in good health (CMV status not recorded). Some clones in this sample may be carry-over from other donors' samples.

The CDR3 DNA follows: TGTGCCAGCAGTTTCGGACAGGAAAAATCCACAGATACGCAGTATTTT. Its translation is CASSFGQEKSTDTQYF. J is TRBJ2-3 and V is TRBV27; TRBD1 agrees at 7 bases. This CDR3 contains 16 residues. Germline assignment: CDR1 MNHEY and CDR2 SMNVEV (reference sequence). V was pared by 3 bases and J by 2 bases, with 8 bases of the junction left unmatched.